A selection of T cell receptor beta chains follows, all from one sample in a study of blood T cell repertoires in COVID-19. Assay used: immunoSEQ multiplex PCR; TCRdb lists only in-frame clones, some missing. This table has 390,000 or so clones, 75% to 90% appearing once. Sequenced input: PBMCs or T cells enriched from blood (not recorded which). The source of these receptors is a woman aged 45-65 years who had recovered from COVID-19. Both conserved end residues are part of each CDR3. The order of the fields is CDR3 protein, CDR3 DNA, clone size, D gene, CDR3 length, J gene, V gene. A D gene is named only where the DNA matches it firmly. Only some rows state a clone size, as once, few, many or a class for expanded clones.

cdr3_aa: CASSLSEYYEQYF; cdr3_nt: TGTGCCAGCAGCCTTAGCGAGTACTACGAGCAGTACTTC; clone_size: -; d_call: -; cdr3_length: 13; j_call: TRBJ2-7; v_call: TRBV9
cdr3_aa: CASSLVEGRGYNEQFF; cdr3_nt: TGCGCCAGCAGCTTGGTAGAGGGTCGGGGATACAATGAGCAGTTCTTC; clone_size: -; d_call: -; cdr3_length: 16; j_call: TRBJ2-1; v_call: TRBV5-1
cdr3_aa: CASSLGAGGNTEAFF; cdr3_nt: TGTGCCAGCAGCTTAGGGGCAGGGGGAAACACTGAAGCTTTCTTT; clone_size: -; d_call: TRBD1; cdr3_length: 15; j_call: TRBJ1-1; v_call: TRBV7-9
cdr3_aa: CASSLNRGTYEQYF; cdr3_nt: TGTGCCAGCAGCTTGAACCGAGGGACCTACGAGCAGTACTTC; clone_size: -; d_call: -; cdr3_length: 14; j_call: TRBJ2-7; v_call: TRBV5-4
cdr3_aa: CASSPRQGLGGNTIYF; cdr3_nt: TGTGCCAGCAGCCCGCGACAGGGTCTAGGCGGAAACACCATATATTTT; clone_size: once; d_call: TRBD1; cdr3_length: 16; j_call: TRBJ1-3; v_call: TRBV9
cdr3_aa: CASSTRQGVNEQFF; cdr3_nt: TGTGCCAGCAGCACCCGACAGGGAGTGAATGAGCAGTTCTTC; clone_size: -; d_call: -; cdr3_length: 14; j_call: TRBJ2-1; v_call: TRBV21-1
cdr3_aa: CASSREPAGKDEAFF; cdr3_nt: TGTGCCAGCAGCAGAGAACCCGCAGGCAAAGATGAAGCTTTCTTT; clone_size: -; d_call: -; cdr3_length: 15; j_call: TRBJ1-1; v_call: TRBV6-2/TRBV6-3
cdr3_aa: CASSPSGQDTGELFF; cdr3_nt: TGTGCCAGCTCACCCTCGGGACAGGACACCGGGGAGCTGTTTTTT; clone_size: -; d_call: TRBD1; cdr3_length: 15; j_call: TRBJ2-2; v_call: TRBV18
cdr3_aa: CASRTGQDYGYTF; cdr3_nt: TGTGCCAGCAGGACGGGACAGGACTATGGCTACACCTTC; clone_size: -; d_call: TRBD1; cdr3_length: 13; j_call: TRBJ1-2; v_call: TRBV6-6
cdr3_aa: CASSSQGGWDEKLFF; cdr3_nt: TGTGCCAGCAGCTCACAGGGGGGATGGGATGAAAAACTGTTTTTT; clone_size: -; d_call: TRBD1; cdr3_length: 15; j_call: TRBJ1-4; v_call: TRBV7-2
cdr3_aa: CASRIAGDFNEQFF; cdr3_nt: TGTGCCAGCAGGATAGCGGGAGACTTCAATGAGCAGTTCTTC; clone_size: -; d_call: TRBD2; cdr3_length: 14; j_call: TRBJ2-1; v_call: TRBV25-1
cdr3_aa: CASSLGNRESNYGYTF; cdr3_nt: TGTGCCAGCAGCCTAGGGAACAGGGAATCGAACTATGGCTACACCTTC; clone_size: once; d_call: -; cdr3_length: 16; j_call: TRBJ1-2; v_call: TRBV5-6
cdr3_aa: CASSQTTGGSGNTIYF; cdr3_nt: TGTGCCAGCAGCCAAACCACAGGGGGCTCTGGAAACACCATATATTTT; clone_size: -; d_call: TRBD1; cdr3_length: 16; j_call: TRBJ1-3; v_call: TRBV3-1/TRBV3-2
cdr3_aa: CASSFSAGVRGELFF; cdr3_nt: TGTGCCAGCAGTTTCTCCGCGGGAGTTCGCGGGGAGCTGTTTTTT; clone_size: -; d_call: TRBD2; cdr3_length: 15; j_call: TRBJ2-2; v_call: TRBV28
cdr3_aa: CASSFAGENSPLHF; cdr3_nt: TGTGCCAGCAGCTTCGCAGGGGAGAATTCACCCCTCCACTTT; clone_size: -; d_call: -; cdr3_length: 14; j_call: TRBJ1-6; v_call: TRBV7-2
cdr3_aa: CASSPLPIGTVTGGYTF; cdr3_nt: TGTGCCAGCAGCCCCCTGCCTATCGGGACAGTAACCGGTGGCTACACCTTC; clone_size: -; d_call: TRBD1; cdr3_length: 17; j_call: TRBJ1-2; v_call: TRBV3-1/TRBV3-2
cdr3_aa: CAWSVPGRGTEAFF; cdr3_nt: TGTGCCTGGAGTGTACCGGGGAGGGGCACTGAAGCTTTCTTT; clone_size: -; d_call: -; cdr3_length: 14; j_call: TRBJ1-1; v_call: TRBV30
cdr3_aa: CASGPSGGTVDTQYF; cdr3_nt: TGCGCCAGCGGTCCCTCCGGCGGGACGGTAGATACGCAGTATTTT; clone_size: -; d_call: -; cdr3_length: 15; j_call: TRBJ2-3; v_call: TRBV5-1
cdr3_aa: CASSIVGGDNYGYTF; cdr3_nt: TGTGCCAGTAGTATAGTGGGGGGAGATAACTATGGCTACACCTTC; clone_size: -; d_call: -; cdr3_length: 15; j_call: TRBJ1-2; v_call: TRBV19
cdr3_aa: CATSRDGRGNQPQHF; cdr3_nt: TGTGCCACCAGCAGAGATGGGAGGGGGAATCAGCCCCAGCATTTT; clone_size: -; d_call: -; cdr3_length: 15; j_call: TRBJ1-5; v_call: TRBV15
cdr3_aa: CASSRGDSLLNTQYF; cdr3_nt: TGTGCCAGCAGCCGAGGGGACAGCCTTTTGAATACGCAGTATTTT; clone_size: -; d_call: TRBD1; cdr3_length: 15; j_call: TRBJ2-3; v_call: TRBV11-3
cdr3_aa: CASSWGTGALNEQFF; cdr3_nt: TGTGCCAGCAGCTGGGGGACAGGGGCCCTCAATGAGCAGTTCTTC; clone_size: -; d_call: TRBD1; cdr3_length: 15; j_call: TRBJ2-1; v_call: TRBV11-2
cdr3_aa: CSVQTGSGYTF; cdr3_nt: TGCAGCGTCCAGACAGGGTCGGGCTACACCTTC; clone_size: -; d_call: TRBD1; cdr3_length: 11; j_call: TRBJ1-2; v_call: TRBV29-1
cdr3_aa: CASSADRVESPLHF; cdr3_nt: TGTGCCAGCAGCGCGGACAGGGTTGAATCACCCCTCCACTTT; clone_size: -; d_call: TRBD1; cdr3_length: 14; j_call: TRBJ1-6; v_call: TRBV9
cdr3_aa: CASSFGLNTEAFF; cdr3_nt: TGTGCCAGCAGCTTCGGGTTGAACACTGAAGCTTTCTTT; clone_size: -; d_call: -; cdr3_length: 13; j_call: TRBJ1-1; v_call: TRBV11-1
cdr3_aa: CASSQAGADYGYTF; cdr3_nt: TGTGCCAGCAGCCAAGCAGGGGCGGACTATGGCTACACCTTC; clone_size: -; d_call: -; cdr3_length: 14; j_call: TRBJ1-2; v_call: TRBV4-2
cdr3_aa: CASSPTSRSTDTQYF; cdr3_nt: TGTGCCAGCAGTCCGACTAGCAGAAGCACAGATACGCAGTATTTT; clone_size: -; d_call: TRBD2; cdr3_length: 15; j_call: TRBJ2-3; v_call: TRBV6-4
cdr3_aa: CASSQETGGKTEAFF; cdr3_nt: TGCGCCAGCAGCCAAGAGACAGGGGGAAAAACTGAAGCTTTCTTT; clone_size: few; d_call: TRBD1; cdr3_length: 15; j_call: TRBJ1-1; v_call: TRBV4-1
cdr3_aa: CASSRGGVLSGNTIYF; cdr3_nt: TGTGCCAGCAGCCGTGGAGGTGTCCTCTCTGGAAACACCATATATTTT; clone_size: -; d_call: -; cdr3_length: 16; j_call: TRBJ1-3; v_call: TRBV5-4
cdr3_aa: CASRTLSGGDGELFF; cdr3_nt: TGTGCCAGCAGGACGCTTTCGGGGGGCGACGGGGAGCTGTTTTTT; clone_size: -; d_call: -; cdr3_length: 15; j_call: TRBJ2-2; v_call: TRBV6-5
cdr3_aa: CASSRGDNRENQPQHF; cdr3_nt: TGTGCCAGCAGCCGGGGGGATAACAGGGAAAATCAGCCCCAGCATTTT; clone_size: -; d_call: -; cdr3_length: 16; j_call: TRBJ1-5; v_call: TRBV7-2
cdr3_aa: CASSWTGTGDTGELFF; cdr3_nt: TGTGCCAGCAGCTGGACCGGGACAGGGGATACCGGGGAGCTGTTTTTT; clone_size: -; d_call: TRBD1; cdr3_length: 16; j_call: TRBJ2-2; v_call: TRBV7-8
cdr3_aa: CASSIQAGGGNRNYGYTF; cdr3_nt: TGTGCCAGTAGTATACAGGCAGGGGGCGGAAATCGAAACTATGGCTACACCTTC; clone_size: -; d_call: TRBD1; cdr3_length: 18; j_call: TRBJ1-2; v_call: TRBV19
cdr3_aa: CASSFSGVVGTDTQYF; cdr3_nt: TGTGCCAGCAGCTTTAGCGGGGTCGTAGGCACAGATACGCAGTATTTT; clone_size: -; d_call: TRBD2; cdr3_length: 16; j_call: TRBJ2-3; v_call: TRBV7-2
cdr3_aa: CASSPLTGPAVYTF; cdr3_nt: TGTGCCAGCTCACCGCTGACAGGGCCGGCGGTATACACCTTC; clone_size: -; d_call: TRBD1; cdr3_length: 14; j_call: TRBJ1-2; v_call: TRBV18